The entry below gives a single T cell receptor beta chain sequence along with its context. Its target is not known. The record originates from a study of cytomegalovirus exposure and HLA in healthy donors. The overall study: The 120 validation repertoires used the same platform as the approximately 670 first-cohort repertoires (as reported by a later analysis).

Clones were sequenced by immunoSEQ multiplex PCR, and TCRdb holds only the in-frame ones, with some missing. The repertoire holds around 300,000 clones, with 88% as singletons. Regarding the study as a whole: The study put around 180 TCR beta chains on its list as cytomegalovirus-associated. One later analysis, an examination of the 120 or so validation repertoires, found that first-cohort TCR clusters tended to co-occur in them. Some public TCRs appeared in many individuals, while most sequences were rare.

J was trimmed by 0 bases and V by 3 bases; bases with no gene match: 8. CDR3 size: 19 residues. Germline V gene lookup returns CDR1 SQVTM and CDR2 ANQGSEA. The gene calls are TRBV29-1 and TRBJ2-1; 16 bases are shared with TRBD2. The TCR was taken from a young man in good health and CMV-seronegative. The sample was PBMCs. In DNA, the CDR3 is TGCAGCGTTGATGGACCGGGACTAGCGGGGGGGAGCTCCTACAATGAGCAGTTCTTC. Translation gives CSVDGPGLAGGSSYNEQFF.